The 9 T cell receptor beta chains reported below all come from one sample, sequenced in a study of blood T cell repertoires in COVID-19. The protocol was immunoSEQ multiplex PCR, while the TCRdb copy is restricted to in-frame clones and leaves out a portion. The top ten hold less than 4.5% of the sample, which has roughly 130,000 clones, around three quarters seen once. The sequencing input was peripheral blood. These receptors were taken from a man aged 60 to 69 with acute or convalescent COVID-19.

J is TRBJ1-1 and V is TRBV19; D might be TRBD1 (6 bases). V dropped 5 bases and J dropped 0 bases, with 13 bases sitting between them. CDR3 length equals 15 residues. CDR1 and CDR2 (germline): LNHDA, SQIVND (reference sequence). Here the CDR3 reads CASSYLGTMNTEAFF. The CDR3 coding sequence is TGTGCCAGTAGTTACCTAGGGACAATGAACACTGAAGCTTTCTTT.

This clone was found once. V gene TRBV30 combines with J gene TRBJ1-4; 8 nucleotides match TRBD1. V lost 0 bases and J lost 4; bases outside the gene matches: 1. This CDR3 is built from 14 residues. In germline, CDR1 is GTSNPN, CDR2 SVGIG (reference sequence). The CDR3: CAWSVQGVNEKLFF. CDR3 in DNA: TGTGCCTGGAGTGTACAGGGGGTTAATGAAAAACTGTTTTTT.

This clone was found once. CDR3 sequence: CASSFGTGLLGTEAFF. The DNA of the CDR3 is TGTGCCAGCAGCTTCGGGACAGGGCTCTTGGGGACTGAAGCTTTCTTT. The chain joins TRBV7-2 to TRBJ1-1, with 9 positions matching TRBD1. After removal of 3 bases from V and 5 bases from J, the junction contained 10 bases not matched to a gene. The CDR3 covers 16 residues. The germline V gene encodes CDR1 SGHTA and CDR2 FQGNSA.

The rearrangement uses TRBV5-1 and TRBJ2-2; D uncertain. Germline V gene lookup returns CDR1 SGHRS and CDR2 YFSETQ. Trimming left V 0 bases short and J 6 bases short, with 9 bases between. The CDR3 is made up of 14 amino acids. This CDR3 is CASSLEPGSGELFF. The CDR3 DNA reads TGCGCCAGCAGCTTGGAACCCGGGTCCGGGGAGCTGTTTTTT.

The rearrangement joins TRBV2 to TRBJ2-1; D is possibly TRBD2 (6 bases). V dropped 4 bases and J dropped 8 bases, with 15 bases sitting between them. CDR3 size: 14 residues. CDR1 is SNHLY, CDR2 FYNNEI, per germline. CDR3 sequence (DNA): TGTGCCAGCAGTGCAATATTGGAGGGTCATGAGCAGTTCTTC. Its translation is CASSAILEGHEQFF.

By proportion, this clone is medium-sized. The chain joins TRBV15 to TRBJ1-2; no clear D. The CDR3 is made up of 15 amino acids. Looked up from germline, CDR1 is LNHNV and CDR2 is YYDKDF (reference sequence). V dropped 1 base and J dropped 4 bases, with 13 bases sitting between them. CDR3 DNA sequence: TGTGCCACCAGCAGAGCCCGGCGTGCGGGCTATGGCTACACCTTC. This sequence encodes CATSRARRAGYGYTF.

This chain's CDR3 is CAISESGQGDEQYF. The CDR3 nucleotides are TGTGCCATCAGTGAGTCAGGGCAGGGTGACGAGCAGTACTTC. The chain joins TRBV10-3 to TRBJ2-7, with D possibly being TRBD1 (5 bases). Germline CDR1 and CDR2: ENHRY and SYGVKD. This CDR3 region has 14 residues. The V end lost 0 bases, the J end lost 5 bases, and 11 bases lay between the germline ends.

The genes are TRBV3-1 (or the pseudogene TRBV3-2) and TRBJ1-1, with D tentatively TRBD1 (6 bases). The CDR3 totals 13 residues. Germline V gives CDR1 LGHDT, CDR2 YNNKEL (reference sequence). Trimming stripped 4 bases from V and 4 bases from J, with 10 bases between. The CDR3 region has the DNA TGTGCCAGCAGCCTAATACAGGGCACTGAAGCTTTCTTT. Translated, it gives CASSLIQGTEAFF.

This clone was detected a few times. The genes are TRBV19 and TRBJ2-2; D unresolved. This CDR3 region has 14 residues. V lost 0 bases, J lost 9 bases, and 11 bases lay in between. Germline V lookup: CDR1 LNHDA, CDR2 SQIVND (reference sequence). Here the CDR3 DNA reads TGTGCCAGTAGTATAGACAGTACTACCAGGGAGCTGTTTTTT. Residues: CASSIDSTTRELFF.